This T cell receptor (beta chain) was obtained from a study of T cells in Graves' hyperthyroidism and ophthalmopathy (dated by TCRdb to the late 2010s). Concerning the study at large: To identify distinguishing TCR V-J signatures, a discovery cohort of some 100 patients was used, comprising 40 to 45 with Graves' ophthalmopathy and around 60 with stable Graves' hyperthyroidism. Whether ophthalmopathy could be predicted prospectively was tested in an independent validation cohort made up of some 20 hyperthyroidism patients plus 17 patients who later progressed to ophthalmopathy. For training and testing, the 100 or so patients in the discovery cohort were randomly divided in a 7:3 ratio. In addition, the study compared T-cell repertoires in thyroid tissue and in blood from several Graves' hyperthyroidism patients. Once sampling was done, hyperthyroidism patients were given methimazole at a starting dose of 30 mg daily, whereas ophthalmopathy patients were given high-dose intravenous methylprednisolone. The paper reports TCR Vbeta CDR3 sequencing of over 120 peripheral blood samples: some 41 ophthalmopathy, over 70 hyperthyroidism and approximately 17 progressor patients. Points the paper makes about the study in general: Sample size was not statistically predetermined, and investigators were not blinded to group allocation. In validation, progression to ophthalmopathy was predicted by the model with 65% to 71% sensitivity and roughly 76% specificity, a median of approximately 6.5 months before onset. Ophthalmopathy was separated from stable hyperthyroidism by a 13 V-J signature model, with 85% to 90% sensitivity and 81% to 83% specificity obtained in cross-validation and 80%/75% obtained in testing. Most expanded thyroid clonotypes (frequency above 0.001) were also detected in blood, suggesting blood repertoires may reflect thyroid immune responses.

Trimming removed 7 bases from V and 3 bases from J, leaving 16 bases between the germline ends. From its cysteine to its phenylalanine, the CDR3 spans 14 amino acids. Just the 42-base CDR3 DNA is kept, in frame starting at base 1. The germline V gene provides CDR1 SNHLY and CDR2 FYNNEI. TCR beta CDR3 regions were amplified from RNA transcripts. The TCR CDR3 was subjected to a first round of RT-PCR using the HTBI primer set and the Qiagen OneStep RT-PCR kit. Libraries were constructed in a second round of multiplex PCR, after which size selection and purification were performed. Sequencing of the libraries was done on an Illumina HiSeq2000 using paired-end 100 bp reads. As for how the authors treated the data: Raw data were processed with SOAPnuke, discarding reads with adapters, uncalled bases, mean Phred below 15, or no exact constant-primer or identifier match. COPE v1.2.5 was used to merge high-quality paired reads, and clonotypes were defined as unique nucleotide sequences. MiTCR v1.1 was used to align the clonotypes against IMGT TRBV, TRBD and TRBJ reference segments. The analysis was restricted to V-J combinations with a frequency above 0.0001, which together covered about 99% of the repertoires. A TCS score was defined as the ratio of F50 (clonal expansion) to E x V (chaos), with BLOSUM62-based TCRdist applied between CDR3 peptides within each V-J. Welch's t-statistics and random forest reduced 500 to 550 V-J features to 13, which were used in a naive Bayes classifier (R e1071). The public reads were reanalyzed by TCRdb: fastp trimming at Q25, MiXCR alignment, in-frame beta chains only. Each CDR3 protein gets just one entry, which takes the most common genes and DNA from the rows behind it. It is TCRdb's table, rather than the study itself, that gives the V and J calls and clone size. The sample records 600,000 or so distinct CDR3 sequences, 35% to 55% of which are singletons. The leading ten clones occupy approximately 8.2% of the sample.

This clonotype occurred a few times. Its antigen target is currently unknown. No base quality values were provided; no much bigger clone lies one nucleotide off. A patient counted as having stable Graves' hyperthyroidism if no progression to ophthalmopathy occurred over 18 months of follow-up. Hyperthyroidism patients were aged 18 to 65 years and newly diagnosed, with disease duration of less than 2 months. Any patient with an uncontrolled infection, another autoimmune disease, pregnancy or lactation was excluded. Diagnoses were established on the basis of clinical symptoms, serum thyroxine and TRAb, thyroid ultrasound, and orbital computed tomography. Total RNA was extracted using Trizol reagent, and RNA quality was assessed on an Agilent 2100 Bioanalyzer.

Sample: peripheral blood or thyroid tissue (not recorded which). The clonotype was recovered from a woman aged 18-29 years with Graves' hyperthyroidism. Donor details come from another sample of the same person, matched by shared clones. Rearrangement joined TRBV2 to TRBJ2-7, and possibly TRBD2, on 6 matching bases. Here the CDR3 is given as CASIRDSAFYEQYF. The DNA sequence reads TGTGCCAGCATTCGGGACTCTGCCTTCTACGAGCAGTACTTC.